Below are 6 T cell receptor beta chains sequenced from a single sample in a study of blood T cell repertoires in COVID-19. The data were produced by immunoSEQ multiplex PCR, yet TCRdb's version contains in-frame clones alone and is incomplete. Here the sample spans roughly 100,000 clones, about 88% being singletons. What was sequenced was peripheral blood. The source is a man older than 75 with acute or convalescent COVID-19.

Written as DNA, the CDR3 is TGTGCCAGCAGGTCACCACAGGGGTTCGATACGCAGTATTTT. This translates into CASRSPQGFDTQYF. The gene calls are TRBV28 and TRBJ2-3; 7 bases align to TRBD1. The CDR3 contains 14 residues. CDR1 is MDHEN and CDR2 is SYDVKM in the germline V gene. V was clipped by 6 bases and J by 6 bases; unmatched bases: 9.

This clone was counted a single time. V and J are TRBV10-3 and TRBJ2-1; the match to TRBD2 covers 8 bases. The V and J ends lost 6 bases and 9 bases, in that order; junction bases with no gene match: 16. The CDR3 runs 16 residues. Per the germline V gene, CDR1 is ENHRY and CDR2 is SYGVKD. The CDR3 DNA reads as TGTGCCATCAGCGAGGGGCGGACTAGCCGGTTCAGTGAGCAGTTCTTC. Its translation is CAISEGRTSRFSEQFF.

V and J are TRBV6-5 and TRBJ1-2, with 9 bases matching TRBD1. Unmatched junction bases numbered 6, after V lost 4 bases and J lost 9 bases. Per germline, CDR1 MNHEY and CDR2 SVGAGI. The CDR3 loop spans 13 amino acids. CDR3 protein: CASSFRTGESYTF. The CDR3 nucleotides read TGTGCCAGCAGTTTCCGGACAGGGGAAAGCTACACCTTC.

The chain combines TRBV25-1 with TRBJ2-7; 8 bases align to TRBD1. The germline V gene has CDR1 MGHDK and CDR2 SYGVNS. The CDR3 is 16 residues long. V shed 0 bases, J shed 1 base, and the junction held 5 bases outside the gene matches. The CDR3 DNA reads TGTGCCAGCAGTGAATATCGGACAGGGCCGTCCTACGAGCAGTACTTC. It translates to CASSEYRTGPSYEQYF.

The chain recombines TRBV5-4 with TRBJ2-1, with TRBD2 matching over 10 bases. Germline lookup yields CDR1 SGHNT and CDR2 YYREEE (reference sequence). V lost 0 bases to trimming and J lost 9 bases; unmatched junction nucleotides: 6. This CDR3 comprises 15 residues. CDR3 residues: CASSLGLAGVSEQFF. As DNA, the CDR3 is TGTGCCAGCAGCTTGGGGCTAGCGGGAGTTTCTGAGCAGTTCTTC.

The chain uses TRBV18 and TRBJ2-1, with a weak D call TRBD1 (5 bases). The CDR3 runs 13 residues. Germline V gene data show CDR1 as KGHSH and CDR2 as LQKENI. V was cut by 4 bases and J by 3 bases, with 7 bases left in between. CDR3 in DNA: TGTGCCAGCTCACTGCAGGGCTACAATGAGCAGTTCTTC. It specifies CASSLQGYNEQFF. Full variable domain (missing parts from reference TRBV18 and TRBJ2-1): NAGVMQNPRHLVRRRGQEARLRCSPMKGHSHVYWYRQLPEEGLKFMVYLQKENIIDESGMPKERFSAEFPKEGPSILRIQQVVRGDSAAYFCASSLQGYNEQFFGPGTRLTVL.